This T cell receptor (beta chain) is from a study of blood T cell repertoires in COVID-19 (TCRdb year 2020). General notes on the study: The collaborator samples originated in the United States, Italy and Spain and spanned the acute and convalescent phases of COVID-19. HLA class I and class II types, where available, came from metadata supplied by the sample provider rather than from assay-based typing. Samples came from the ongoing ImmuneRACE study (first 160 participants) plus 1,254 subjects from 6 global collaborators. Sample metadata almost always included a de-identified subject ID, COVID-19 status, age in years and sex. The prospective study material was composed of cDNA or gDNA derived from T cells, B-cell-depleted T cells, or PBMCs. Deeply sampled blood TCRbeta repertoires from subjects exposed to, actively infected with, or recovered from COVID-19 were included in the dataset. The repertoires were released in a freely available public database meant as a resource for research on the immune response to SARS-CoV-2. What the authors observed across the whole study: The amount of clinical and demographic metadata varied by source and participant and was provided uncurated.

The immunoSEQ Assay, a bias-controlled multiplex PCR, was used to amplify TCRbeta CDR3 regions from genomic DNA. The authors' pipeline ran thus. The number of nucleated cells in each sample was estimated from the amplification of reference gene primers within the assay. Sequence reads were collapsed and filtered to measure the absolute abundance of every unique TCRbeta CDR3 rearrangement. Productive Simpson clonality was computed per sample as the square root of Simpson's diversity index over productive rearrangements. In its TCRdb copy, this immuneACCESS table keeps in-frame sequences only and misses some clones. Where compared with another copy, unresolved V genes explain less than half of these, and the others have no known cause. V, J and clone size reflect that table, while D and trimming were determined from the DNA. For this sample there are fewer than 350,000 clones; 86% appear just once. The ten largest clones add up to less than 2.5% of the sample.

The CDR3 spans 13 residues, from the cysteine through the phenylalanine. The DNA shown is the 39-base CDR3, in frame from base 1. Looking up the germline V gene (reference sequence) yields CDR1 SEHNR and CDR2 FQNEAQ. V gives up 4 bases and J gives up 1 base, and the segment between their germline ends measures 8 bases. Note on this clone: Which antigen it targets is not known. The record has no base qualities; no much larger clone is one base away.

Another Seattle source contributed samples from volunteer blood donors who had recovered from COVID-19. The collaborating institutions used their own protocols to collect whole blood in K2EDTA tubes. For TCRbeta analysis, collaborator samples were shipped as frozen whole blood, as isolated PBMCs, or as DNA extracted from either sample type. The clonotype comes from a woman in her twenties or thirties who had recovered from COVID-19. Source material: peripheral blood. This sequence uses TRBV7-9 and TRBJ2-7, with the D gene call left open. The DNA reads TGTGCCAGCAGCTCGAAGGAGTCCTACGAGCAGTACTTC. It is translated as CASSSKESYEQYF.